These 11 T cell receptor beta chains came from one sample sequenced in a study of OX40 agonist ivuxolimab in advanced cancers. Produced via immunoSEQ multiplex PCR; TCRdb's table is partial and in-frame only. The table has 80,000 to 95,000 clones, around 90% seen once. Specimen: CD4+ or CD8+ T cells sorted from blood, collected in a trial of the OX40 agonist ivuxolimab. The receptor source for this set is an adult with an advanced solid tumor such as melanoma, head and neck, liver or kidney cancer.

This chain uses TRBV4-1 with TRBJ2-3, with D perhaps given as TRBD1 or TRBD2 (5 bases each). The CDR3 runs 15 residues. The germline CDR1 and CDR2 sequences are MGHRA and YSYEKL. Trimming stripped 2 bases from V and 6 bases from J, with 15 bases between. The CDR3 protein is CASSQMPWGTDTQYF. The CDR3 DNA reads as TGCGCCAGCAGCCAAATGCCTTGGGGGACGGATACGCAGTATTTT.

The chain carries TRBV11-1 and TRBJ2-2; D remains ambiguous. The V and J ends lost 6 bases and 6 bases respectively, with 14 bases between them. CDR1 is SGHAT and CDR2 is FQDESV in the germline V gene (reference sequence). CDR3 length: 14 amino acids. CDR3 protein: CASRITRGPGELFF. The CDR3 DNA is TGTGCCAGCAGGATCACCAGAGGACCCGGGGAGCTGTTTTTT.

The table lists this clone with a few counts. The chain uses TRBV10-1 and TRBJ2-7; D ambiguous. Trimming removed 4 bases from V and 6 bases from J, with 13 bases in between. Germline V gene lookup returns CDR1 WNHNN and CDR2 SYGVQD (reference sequence). This CDR3 has 13 amino acids. As DNA, the CDR3 is TGCGCCAGCAGTGGGTTAGGAAGGTCCGAGCAGTACTTC. This gives the protein CASSGLGRSEQYF.

For this clone: Sequence at one end of the junction differs from germline and may be a read error. The rearrangement links TRBV6-5 to TRBJ2-7; D ambiguous. CDR1 is MNHEY and CDR2 is SVGAGI in the germline V gene. The CDR3 length is 13 residues. The CDR3 spells CASSYRSSHEQYF. DNA for the CDR3: TGTGCCAGCAGTTACCGAAGCTCCCACGAGCAGTACTTC.

The J gene is TRBJ2-7, the V gene TRBV21-1; the D segment call TRBD1 is taken from the table without a DNA check. TRBV21-1 is annotated as a pseudogene. The CDR3 loop spans 17 amino acids. CDR3 bases: TGTGCCAGCAGCAAAAATCGGCCGGACAGGGTAGAACACGAGCAGTACTTC. This gives the protein CASSKNRPDRVEHEQYF.

The genes are TRBV7-8 and TRBJ2-7; TRBD2 matches 11 bases. The CDR3 totals 17 residues. CDR1 SGHVS and CDR2 FQNEAQ come from the germline V gene. The V and J ends lost 1 base and 3 bases, in that order; junction bases with no gene match: 8. The CDR3 protein is CASSLVSGLAEFYEQYF. The CDR3 nucleotides are TGTGCCAGCAGCTTAGTTTCGGGACTAGCGGAGTTCTACGAGCAGTACTTC.

The gene calls are TRBV30 and TRBJ2-3; D is unclear. The CDR3 contains 17 residues. From germline, CDR1 is GTSNPN and CDR2 SVGIG (reference sequence). The V and J ends lost 1 base and 1 base respectively, with 18 bases between them. The CDR3: CAWSGSPVGLRTDTQYF. DNA for the CDR3: TGTGCCTGGAGTGGATCGCCCGTGGGCCTCCGCACAGATACGCAGTATTTT.

The chain combines TRBV5-1 with TRBJ1-5, with D perhaps matching TRBD1 (6 bases). V dropped 0 bases and J dropped 6 bases, with 10 bases sitting between them. Germline V gene sequence: CDR1 SGHRS, CDR2 YFSETQ. The CDR3 has 14 amino acids. The DNA of the CDR3 is TGCGCCAGCAGCTTGGGAGTAGGGGGTCAGCCCCAGCATTTT. Residues: CASSLGVGGQPQHF.

The rearrangement uses TRBV7-9 and TRBJ2-5; 7 positions match TRBD1. V was clipped by 6 bases and J by 5 bases; unmatched bases: 6. Per the germline V gene, CDR1 is SEHNR and CDR2 is FQNEAQ (reference sequence). This CDR3 region has 13 residues. CDR3 sequence (DNA): TGTGCCAGCAGACCTACAGGGGCCGAGACCCAGTACTTC. Protein product: CASRPTGAETQYF.

The V gene is TRBV9, the J gene TRBJ1-2; D is unresolved. The CDR3 loop spans 15 amino acids. In germline, CDR1 is SGDLS, CDR2 YYNGEE. Trimming took off 0 bases at V and 0 bases at J, with 9 bases between the two ends. CDR3 bases: TGTGCCAGCAGCGTAGGCTCAGGTCCTAACTATGGCTACACCTTC. This sequence encodes CASSVGSGPNYGYTF. Together with reference TRBV9 and TRBJ1-2, the CDR3 gives the full variable domain: DSGVTQTPKHLITATGQRVTLRCSPRSGDLSVYWYQQSLDQGLQFLIQYYNGEERAKGNILERFSAQQFPDLHSELNLSSLELGDSALYFCASSVGSGPNYGYTFGSGTRLTVV.

V usage is TRBV11-3 and J usage is TRBJ1-1, with D perhaps matching TRBD1 (5 bases). The V end lost 6 bases, the J end lost 6 bases, and 14 bases lay between the germline ends. The CDR3 spans 13 residues. Germline values: CDR1 SGHNT, CDR2 YENEEA. CDR3 nucleotides: TGTGCCAGCAGTTGGACCCAGGGATCTGAAGCTTTCTTT. Its translation: CASSWTQGSEAFF. The complete variable domain, with remaining parts taken from reference TRBV11-3 and TRBJ1-1, reads EAGVVQSPRYKIIEKKQPVAFWCNPISGHNTLYWYLQNLGQGPELLIRYENEEAVDDSQLPKDRFSAERLKGVDSTLKIQPAELGDSAVYLCASSWTQGSEAFFGQGTRLTVV.